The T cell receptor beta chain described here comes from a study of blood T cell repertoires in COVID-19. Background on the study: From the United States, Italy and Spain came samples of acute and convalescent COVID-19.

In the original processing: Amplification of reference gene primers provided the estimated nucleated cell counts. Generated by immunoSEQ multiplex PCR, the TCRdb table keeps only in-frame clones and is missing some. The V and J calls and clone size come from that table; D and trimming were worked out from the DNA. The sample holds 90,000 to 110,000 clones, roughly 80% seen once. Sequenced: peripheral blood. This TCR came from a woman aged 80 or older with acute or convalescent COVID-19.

CDR3 nucleotides: TGTGCCAGCAGCTTGGGGACATCAAACACCGGGGAGCTGTTTTTT. It is translated as CASSLGTSNTGELFF. The J gene is TRBJ2-2, the V gene TRBV5-8; D might be TRBD1 (5 bases). From germline, CDR1 is SGHTS and CDR2 YDEGEE. The CDR3 extends over 15 amino acids. Trimming shortened V by 0 bases and J by 2 bases, and 8 bases separated the two germline ends.